This is a list of T cell receptor beta chains from one sample in a study of CD8+CD57+ T cells in acquired aplastic anemia. TCRdb passed the reads through MiXCR, listing each CDR3 protein once. The sample shows about 180,000 distinct CDR3 sequences, approximately 46% of them seen only once. Sequencing used sorted CD4+, CD8+, or CD8+CD57+ T cells (not recorded which) from PBMCs. These receptors originate from a human donor in good health. CDR3s include the opening cysteine and the closing phenylalanine or tryptophan. D genes are given only for firm matches. Rows give clone size only sometimes, using once, few, many, or a class for an expanded clone.

CDR3: CASSRTSGRAGETQYF
DNA: TGCGCCAGCAGCCGGACTAGCGGGAGAGCCGGGGAGACCCAGTACTTC
size: many
J: TRBJ2-5
V: TRBV5-1
D: TRBD2

CDR3: CASSLVPTGKNEQYF
DNA: TGTGCCAGCAGCTTAGTCCCGACAGGGAAAAACGAGCAGTACTTC
size: many
J: TRBJ2-7
V: TRBV7-9
D: TRBD1

CDR3: CSARARYNEKLFF
DNA: TGCAGTGCTAGAGCCAGATATAATGAAAAACTGTTTTTT
size: many
J: TRBJ1-4
V: TRBV20-1
D: .

CDR3: CASSLGRASSEQYF
DNA: TGCGCCAGCAGCCTCGGACGGGCATCGAGCGAGCAGTACTTC
size: few
J: TRBJ2-7
V: TRBV5-1
D: .

CDR3: CASREFRTEAFF
DNA: TGTGCCAGCAGGGAATTCCGCACTGAAGCTTTCTTT
size: .
J: TRBJ1-1
V: TRBV12-3/TRBV12-4
D: .

CDR3: CATAPDRDPTDTQYF
DNA: TGTGCCACCGCTCCGGACAGGGATCCCACAGATACGCAGTATTTT
size: .
J: TRBJ2-3
V: TRBV24-1
D: TRBD1

CDR3: CASSLPGRKFF
DNA: TGTGCCAGCAGCCTCCCGGGACGGAAGTTCTTC
size: .
J: TRBJ2-7
V: TRBV11-2
D: .

CDR3: CATSRGLDTHQPQHF
DNA: TGTGCCACCAGCCGGGGCCTCGACACCCATCAGCCCCAGCATTTT
size: few
J: TRBJ1-5
V: TRBV15
D: .

CDR3: CASGGQGFDGYTF
DNA: TGTGCCAGCGGAGGACAGGGGTTCGATGGCTACACCTTC
size: few
J: TRBJ1-2
V: TRBV25-1
D: TRBD1

CDR3: CASSPDPTYEQYF
DNA: TGTGCCAGCAGCCCGGACCCCACCTACGAGCAGTACTTC
size: few
J: TRBJ2-7
V: TRBV7-9
D: .

CDR3: CASSYSTAGGWTGELFF
DNA: TGTGCCAGCAGTTACTCGACCGCCGGGGGCTGGACCGGGGAGCTGTTTTTT
size: few
J: TRBJ2-2
V: TRBV6-5
D: .

CDR3: CSAKNPDRGVTEAFF
DNA: TGCAGTGCTAAAAATCCGGACAGGGGGGTCACTGAAGCTTTCTTT
size: many
J: TRBJ1-1
V: TRBV20-1
D: TRBD1

CDR3: CATSDHAWGEQYF
DNA: TGTGCCACCAGTGACCACGCTTGGGGCGAGCAGTACTTC
size: .
J: TRBJ2-7
V: TRBV24-1
D: .

CDR3: CSASYLVVRNEQFF
DNA: TGCAGTGCTAGTTATCTAGTAGTGCGCAATGAGCAGTTCTTC
size: .
J: TRBJ2-1
V: TRBV20-1
D: .

CDR3: CASSRGQVGYGYTF
DNA: TGTGCCAGCAGCCGAGGACAGGTGGGCTATGGCTACACCTTC
size: many
J: TRBJ1-2
V: TRBV7-9
D: TRBD1

CDR3: CASRPLAEATYNEQFF
DNA: TGTGCCAGCAGGCCACTAGCCGAAGCTACCTACAATGAGCAGTTCTTC
size: .
J: TRBJ2-1
V: TRBV6-1
D: .

CDR3: CASSHALFGELFF
DNA: TGTGCCAGCAGTCACGCCTTATTCGGGGAGCTGTTTTTT
size: .
J: TRBJ2-2
V: TRBV27
D: .

CDR3: CASSLTSAEKTQYF
DNA: TGTGCCAGCAGCCTAACTAGCGCTGAGAAGACCCAGTACTTC
size: .
J: TRBJ2-5
V: TRBV2
D: TRBD2

CDR3: CASSARDEAEQFF
DNA: TGTGCCAGCAGCGCCCGGGATGAGGCTGAGCAGTTCTTC
size: many
J: TRBJ2-1
V: TRBV9
D: .

CDR3: CASSFDVGGYGYTF
DNA: TGTGCCAGCAGCTTTGATGTGGGGGGTTACGGCTACACCTTC
size: many
J: TRBJ1-2
V: TRBV5-5
D: .

CDR3: CSASLGNSGNTIYF
DNA: TGCAGTGCTAGCCTCGGAAACTCTGGAAACACCATATATTTT
size: .
J: TRBJ1-3
V: TRBV20-1
D: .

CDR3: CATSARTGGSQYGYTF
DNA: TGTGCCACCAGTGCCAGGACAGGGGGATCCCAATATGGCTACACCTTC
size: few
J: TRBJ1-2
V: TRBV24-1
D: TRBD1

CDR3: CASSPTLRREQYF
DNA: TGCGCCAGCAGCCCCACCCTTCGTAGAGAGCAGTACTTC
size: many
J: TRBJ2-7
V: TRBV4-3
D: .

CDR3: CASSTSLGQPQHF
DNA: TGTGCTAGCAGCACATCCCTGGGTCAGCCCCAGCATTTT
size: .
J: TRBJ1-5
V: TRBV7-7
D: .

CDR3: CSATTESSTDTQYF
DNA: TGCAGTGCTACCACCGAGTCAAGCACAGATACGCAGTATTTT
size: .
J: TRBJ2-3
V: TRBV20-1
D: .

CDR3: CASREGSGANVLTF
DNA: TGTGCCAGCAGAGAGGGTTCCGGGGCCAACGTCCTGACTTTC
size: many
J: TRBJ2-6
V: TRBV7-9
D: .

CDR3: CASSLTGNEQYF
DNA: TGTGCCAGCAGCTTGACAGGGAACGAGCAGTACTTC
size: .
J: TRBJ2-7
V: TRBV7-9
D: TRBD1

CDR3: CATSDFRIGASRQFF
DNA: TGTGCCACCAGTGATTTTAGGATCGGGGCGTCTCGGCAGTTCTTC
size: .
J: TRBJ2-1
V: TRBV24-1
D: .

CDR3: CASGVTERYEQYF
DNA: TGTGCCTCCGGGGTGACAGAACGGTACGAGCAGTACTTC
size: .
J: TRBJ2-7
V: TRBV7-2
D: .

CDR3: CSANYDRGRTDTQYF
DNA: TGCAGTGCTAATTACGACAGGGGGCGTACAGATACGCAGTATTTT
size: many
J: TRBJ2-3
V: TRBV20-1
D: TRBD1

CDR3: CSAADSHSNQPQHF
DNA: TGCAGTGCTGCGGACAGTCATAGCAATCAGCCCCAGCATTTT
size: .
J: TRBJ1-5
V: TRBV20-1
D: .

CDR3: CSASGRTYNEQFF
DNA: TGCAGTGCTAGCGGGAGGACCTACAATGAGCAGTTCTTC
size: many
J: TRBJ2-1
V: TRBV20-1
D: TRBD2

CDR3: CAVRGQHTEAFF
DNA: TGTGCCGTCAGGGGGCAACACACTGAAGCTTTCTTT
size: once
J: TRBJ1-1
V: TRBV7-9
D: TRBD1

CDR3: CASSLGAQTANTGELFF
DNA: TGCGCCAGCAGCTTGGGGGCACAGACCGCGAACACCGGGGAGCTGTTTTTT
size: many
J: TRBJ2-2
V: TRBV5-1
D: .

CDR3: CSARDRGLYNSPLHF
DNA: TGCAGTGCTAGAGACAGGGGGCTGTATAATTCACCCCTCCACTTT
size: many
J: TRBJ1-6
V: TRBV20-1
D: TRBD1

CDR3: CASSPQGAASPLHF
DNA: TGTGCCAGTAGCCCACAGGGGGCAGCTTCACCCCTCCACTTT
size: .
J: TRBJ1-6
V: TRBV19
D: TRBD1

CDR3: CASSPTLTRENYGYTF
DNA: TGCGCCAGCAGCCCCACGCTAACCAGGGAGAACTATGGCTACACCTTC
size: many
J: TRBJ1-2
V: TRBV5-1
D: .

CDR3: CASSEPAYGYTF
DNA: TGTGCCAGCAGTGAACCCGCCTATGGCTACACCTTC
size: .
J: TRBJ1-2
V: TRBV2
D: .

CDR3: CAIRQTGGADEQFF
DNA: TGTGCCATCAGGCAGACAGGGGGCGCGGATGAGCAGTTCTTC
size: many
J: TRBJ2-1
V: TRBV10-3
D: TRBD1

CDR3: CASSLGTGNTYEQYF
DNA: TGTGCCAGCAGCCTTGGGACAGGGAATACCTACGAGCAGTACTTC
size: .
J: TRBJ2-7
V: TRBV11-2
D: TRBD1

CDR3: CASSLEGWSNQPQHF
DNA: TGTGCCAGCAGTTTAGAAGGGTGGAGCAATCAGCCCCAGCATTTT
size: .
J: TRBJ1-5
V: TRBV12-3/TRBV12-4
D: .

CDR3: CASSMRRTQETQYF
DNA: TGTGCCAGTAGTATGCGCAGAACCCAAGAGACCCAGTACTTC
size: few
J: TRBJ2-5
V: TRBV19
D: .

CDR3: CASSYGNEQFF
DNA: TGTGCCAGCTCATACGGAAATGAGCAGTTCTTC
size: many
J: TRBJ2-1
V: TRBV18
D: .

CDR3: CASSVVSGPSTGELFF
DNA: TGTGCCAGCAGCGTAGTATCGGGGCCGAGCACCGGGGAGCTGTTTTTT
size: many
J: TRBJ2-2
V: TRBV9
D: .

CDR3: CASSLGRVLDTQYF
DNA: TGTGCCAGCAGTTTAGGGCGGGTTCTAGATACGCAGTATTTT
size: .
J: TRBJ2-3
V: TRBV12-3/TRBV12-4
D: .

CDR3: CAWSITGRPFNSPLHF
DNA: TGTGCCTGGAGTATCACCGGGCGCCCTTTTAATTCACCCCTCCACTTT
size: few
J: TRBJ1-6
V: TRBV30
D: .

CDR3: CASSSGTMEYF
DNA: TGCGCCAGCAGCTCCGGGACGATGGAGTACTTC
size: once
J: TRBJ2-7
V: TRBV5-1
D: .

CDR3: CASSLGVVGSPLHF
DNA: TGTGCCAGCAGCTTAGGGGTCGTTGGTTCACCCCTCCACTTT
size: .
J: TRBJ1-6
V: TRBV7-2
D: .

CDR3: CASTGDSYDNTGELFF
DNA: TGTGCCAGCACCGGGGACAGCTACGACAACACCGGGGAGCTGTTTTTT
size: .
J: TRBJ2-2
V: TRBV5-5
D: TRBD1

CDR3: CASSFSLYSGANALTF
DNA: TGTGCCAGCAGTTTTAGTTTGTACTCTGGGGCCAACGCCCTGACTTTC
size: .
J: TRBJ2-6
V: TRBV6-5
D: .

CDR3: CASSLTGTPASNQPQHF
DNA: TGTGCCAGCAGTTTGACCGGGACCCCGGCTAGCAATCAGCCCCAGCATTTT
size: .
J: TRBJ1-5
V: TRBV6-5
D: .

CDR3: CASRGTETYEQYF
DNA: TGTGCCAGCCGTGGGACGGAAACCTACGAGCAGTACTTC
size: many
J: TRBJ2-7
V: TRBV12-3/TRBV12-4
D: .

CDR3: CANYYRDRSYEQYF
DNA: TGTGCCAACTATTACCGGGACCGGTCCTACGAGCAGTACTTC
size: many
J: TRBJ2-7
V: TRBV15
D: .

CDR3: CASNFRTSGGGFYEQYF
DNA: TGTGCCAGCAACTTCCGGACTAGCGGGGGAGGGTTCTACGAGCAGTACTTC
size: .
J: TRBJ2-7
V: TRBV5-4
D: TRBD2

CDR3: CASSIWAGQNAEAFF
DNA: TGTGCCAGTAGTATTTGGGCCGGCCAGAACGCTGAAGCTTTCTTT
size: .
J: TRBJ1-1
V: TRBV19
D: .

CDR3: CASSWGTSGRKTQYF
DNA: TGTGCCAGCAGTTGGGGGACTAGCGGGAGAAAGACCCAGTACTTC
size: many
J: TRBJ2-5
V: TRBV12-3/TRBV12-4
D: TRBD2

CDR3: CASSSTGLSTDTQYF
DNA: TGTGCCAGCAGCTCCACAGGGCTAAGCACAGATACGCAGTATTTT
size: .
J: TRBJ2-3
V: TRBV7-6
D: .